Listed here are 21 T cell receptor beta chains from one sample, sequenced in a study of CD8 T cells in ankylosing spondylitis. TCRdb re-called the 5' RACE reads through MiXCR, storing one row per CDR3 protein. The sample consists of under 300,000 distinct CDR3 sequences, roughly 8.6% of them appearing once. The sequenced sample was blood, either unsorted or a sorted T cell fraction (not recorded which). The receptors shown here come from a male donor with ankylosing spondylitis or in good health (not recorded which).

CDR3 bases: TGCAGTGCTAGAGGCAGGAGACTAGTAGTGGGTACTGATACGCAGTATTTT. Protein sequence: CSARGRRLVVGTDTQYF. V and J are TRBV20-1 and TRBJ2-3, with D maybe TRBD2 (6 bases). The CDR3 covers 17 residues. The germline V and J ends were trimmed by 1 base and 6 bases, with 23 bases remaining between them. Germline CDR1 is DFQATT and CDR2 is SNEGSKA (reference sequence).

This clonotype was seen repeatedly, ten times or more. The chain is built from TRBV7-9 and TRBJ2-7; 12 nucleotides align to TRBD1. The length of the CDR3 is 15 residues. The V gene's germline CDR1 is SEHNR and CDR2 FQNEAQ (reference sequence). The trim removed 5 bases at V and 3 bases at J, leaving 5 bases unmatched. The CDR3 nucleotides read TGTGCCAGCAGCCGGGGACAGGGGGCTTTCTACGAGCAGTACTTC. Its protein product is CASSRGQGAFYEQYF.

This clonotype was recorded at least ten times. The genes are TRBV12-3 or TRBV12-4 and TRBJ1-6; D is ambiguous. The V end was cut by 2 bases, the J end by 7 bases, with 6 bases between. This CDR3 comprises 13 residues. The CDR3 loop is CASSLTGNSPLHF. The CDR3, as DNA: TGTGCCAGCAGTTTAACGGGGAATTCACCCCTCCACTTT.

There are many counts of this clonotype. The rearrangement links TRBV24-1 to TRBJ2-1; TRBD2 aligns across 13 bases. CDR1 is KGHDR and CDR2 is SFDVKD in the germline V gene. With V trimmed by 10 bases and J by 8 bases, 10 bases remained unmatched. CDR3 length: 15 amino acids. Written as DNA, the CDR3 is TGTGCCACATCACCCGGGACTAGCGGGACCCATGAGCAGTTCTTC. Its translation is CATSPGTSGTHEQFF.

V and J are TRBV27 and TRBJ1-6; 10 bases match TRBD1. Trimming took 5 bases from V and 5 from J; bases not matched to a gene: 9. CDR3 size: 17 residues. In germline, CDR1 is MNHEY, CDR2 SMNVEV (reference sequence). The CDR3 DNA is TGTGCCAGCAGTAAATTACACGGGACAGGGGATAATTCACCCCTCCACTTT. It is translated as CASSKLHGTGDNSPLHF.

This clonotype has a count of ten or more. J is TRBJ1-5 and V is TRBV28; weak D call: TRBD1 (6 bases). This CDR3 is built from 13 residues. V was cut by 8 bases and J by 2 bases, with 10 bases left in between. Germline assignment: CDR1 MDHEN and CDR2 SYDVKM. CDR3 nucleotide sequence: TGTGCCAGCCTAAGACAGGGCAATCAGCCCCAGCATTTT. This encodes CASLRQGNQPQHF.

The table lists this clonotype with many counts. The V gene is TRBV20-1, the J gene TRBJ2-7, with TRBD2 identical over 8 bases. Germline V lookup: CDR1 DFQATT, CDR2 SNEGSKA (reference sequence). The CDR3 has 12 amino acids. Unmatched junction bases numbered 6, after V lost 8 bases and J lost 3 bases. CDR3 nucleotide sequence: TGCAGTCCGTACGCGGGAGGCTACGAGCAGTACTTC. It translates to CSPYAGGYEQYF.

This clonotype was seen only a few times. The rearrangement joins TRBV10-3 to TRBJ2-3; no firm D call. V was shortened by 6 bases and J by 0 bases, with 7 bases between the two germline ends. The CDR3 sequence is 13 residues long. Germline CDR1 reads ENHRY; CDR2 reads SYGVKD. The CDR3 sequence is CAISGHSTDTQYF. The CDR3 DNA follows: TGTGCCATCAGCGGTCATAGCACAGATACGCAGTATTTT.

This clonotype has ten or more counts. The J gene is TRBJ2-2, the V gene TRBV12-3 or TRBV12-4; D is undetermined. V was trimmed by 6 bases and J by 4 bases, leaving 9 bases between them. This CDR3 has 13 residues. CDR3 residues: CASRGGGTGELFF. DNA for the CDR3: TGTGCCAGCAGGGGCGGCGGCACCGGGGAGCTGTTTTTT.

This clonotype was seen repeatedly, ten times or more. This rearrangement joins TRBV30 to TRBJ2-5; either TRBD1 or TRBD2 may supply D (5 bases each). V was cut by 5 bases and J by 4 bases, with 11 bases left in between. Germline values: CDR1 GTSNPN, CDR2 SVGIG (reference sequence). The CDR3 is made up of 12 amino acids. The CDR3 is CAWEGGGETQYF. The CDR3 region has the DNA TGTGCCTGGGAAGGTGGGGGAGAGACCCAGTACTTC. Full variable domain (outside the CDR3, taken from reference TRBV30 and TRBJ2-5): SQTIHQWPATLVQPVGSPLSLECTVEGTSNPNLYWYRQAAGRGLQLLFYSVGIGQISSEVPQNLSASRPQDRQFILSSKKLLLSDSGFYLCAWEGGGETQYFGPGTRLLVL.

This clonotype has a handful of counts. This rearrangement joins TRBV5-1 to TRBJ1-5; D unresolved. The CDR3 runs 13 residues. From germline, CDR1 is SGHRS and CDR2 YFSETQ. Trimming shortened V by 4 bases and J by 12 bases, and 17 bases separated the two germline ends. CDR3: CASSEIPWELQHF. For the CDR3, the DNA is TGCGCCAGCAGCGAGATACCCTGGGAGCTCCAGCATTTT.

The rearrangement links TRBV7-9 to TRBJ1-1, with a tentative D call TRBD1 (5 bases). Trimming pared 5 bases from V and 0 bases from J, leaving 13 bases between. This CDR3 comprises 15 residues. Germline values: CDR1 SEHNR, CDR2 FQNEAQ (reference sequence). For the CDR3, the DNA is TGTGCCAGCAGCAACATTGCGGGGGTGAACACTGAAGCTTTCTTT. Amino acid sequence: CASSNIAGVNTEAFF.

This clonotype was recorded a few times. The rearrangement links TRBV7-2 to TRBJ1-5; D is unclear. Trimming pared 5 bases from V and 4 bases from J, leaving 15 bases between. Germline CDR1 SGHTA, CDR2 FQGNSA. This CDR3 is 15 amino acids long. CDR3 bases: TGTGCCAGCAGCCAAGCAAGACATCCGAATCAGCCCCAGCATTTT. Protein sequence: CASSQARHPNQPQHF.

This clonotype was counted at least ten times. The rearrangement joins TRBV12-3 or TRBV12-4 to TRBJ2-5, with a possible D match to TRBD2 (6 bases). V gave up 3 bases and J gave up 0 bases, with 14 bases separating them. The CDR3 consists of 16 residues. For the CDR3, the DNA is TGTGCCAGCAGTTTTCTGGGGGGTTCTTACCAAGAGACCCAGTACTTC. Amino acids: CASSFLGGSYQETQYF.

The chain carries TRBV29-1 and TRBJ2-2; 7 bases are a match to TRBD2. V gave up 7 bases and J gave up 0 bases; unmatched junction bases: 5. The germline V gene has CDR1 SQVTM and CDR2 ANQGSEA. The CDR3 extends over 14 amino acids. CDR3 residues: CSAIAGSNTGELFF. The CDR3 DNA sequence: TGCAGCGCAATAGCGGGTTCGAACACCGGGGAGCTGTTTTTT.

This clonotype appeared many times. The rearrangement links TRBV5-1 to TRBJ2-1, with 13 bases matching TRBD2. CDR3 length: 15 residues. Germline values: CDR1 SGHRS, CDR2 YFSETQ. V lost 2 bases to trimming and J lost 5 bases; unmatched junction nucleotides: 1. The CDR3 nucleotides are TGCGCCAGCAGCTTCACTAGCGGGGGGGACAATGAGCAGTTCTTC. Its translation is CASSFTSGGDNEQFF.

This clonotype was seen at least ten times. The genes are TRBV7-2 and TRBJ2-2, with D perhaps TRBD1 or TRBD2 (5 bases each). The V and J ends lost 4 bases and 5 bases respectively, with 20 bases between them. The germline V gene encodes CDR1 SGHTA and CDR2 FQGNSA. This CDR3 is 17 amino acids long. The CDR3 sequence: CASSSPLQEGRTGELFF. CDR3 in DNA: TGTGCCAGCAGCTCCCCGCTTCAAGAGGGGCGAACCGGGGAGCTGTTTTTT.

The chain carries TRBV4-1 and TRBJ1-3; the match to TRBD1 covers 8 bases. CDR1 is MGHRA and CDR2 is YSYEKL in the germline V gene. V shed 4 bases and J 0 bases; nucleotides not matched to a gene: 11. The CDR3 has 18 amino acids. In DNA, the CDR3 is TGCGCCAGCAGCCCAGAGCGGACAGGGACAATCTCTGGAAACACCATATATTTT. The encoded protein is CASSPERTGTISGNTIYF.

At least ten counts were recorded for this clonotype. The chain combines TRBV29-1 with TRBJ2-7; weak D call: TRBD1 (5 bases). This CDR3 spans 11 amino acids. Germline CDR1 is SQVTM and CDR2 is ANQGSEA. Trimming stripped 6 bases from V and 7 bases from J, with 13 bases between. The DNA for the CDR3 is TGCAGCGTCGGACGGACAACTGAGCAGTACTTC. Protein: CSVGRTTEQYF.

Ten or more counts support this clonotype. The chain is built from TRBV7-9 and TRBJ2-7; 7 nucleotides line up with TRBD2. Germline V lookup: CDR1 SEHNR, CDR2 FQNEAQ (reference sequence). The CDR3 is 14 amino acids. The trim removed 4 bases at V and 4 bases at J, leaving 7 bases unmatched. In DNA form, the CDR3 reads TGTGCCAGCAGCTCCCAGCGGGGAAGGTACGAGCAGTACTTC. Its protein is CASSSQRGRYEQYF.

This clonotype was detected many times. The CDR3 is CSVVGGYNQPQHF. The CDR3 nucleotides are TGCAGCGTTGTCGGCGGATACAATCAGCCCCAGCATTTT. The chain links TRBV29-1 to TRBJ1-5; D ambiguous. There are 13 residues in the CDR3. Trimming left V 4 bases short and J 3 bases short, with 10 bases between. Germline V gene data show CDR1 as SQVTM and CDR2 as ANQGSEA.